This TCR beta chain emerged from a study of OX40 agonist ivuxolimab in advanced cancers. In germline, CDR1 is SEHNR, CDR2 FQNEAQ (reference sequence). The J segment lost 3 bases and the V segment lost 5 bases, leaving 7 bases of the junction unmatched. The CDR3 runs to 16 residues. A word on this clone: The antigen is not known.

Study results and caveats: Those patients achieving a partial response at 0.1-3.0 mg/kg showed among the lowest clonal expansion.

Profiled with immunoSEQ multiplex PCR; TCRdb holds only in-frame clones, not every one. The repertoire holds about 62,000 clones, with approximately 79% as singletons. Sample: CD4+ or CD8+ T cells sorted from blood, taken in a trial of the OX40 agonist ivuxolimab. This TCR derives from an adult with an advanced solid tumor such as melanoma, head and neck, liver or kidney cancer. The genes are TRBV7-9 and TRBJ2-3, with TRBD2 matching 11 bases. CDR3 in amino acids: CASSARLAGLTDTQYF. The CDR3 region has the DNA TGTGCCAGCAGCGCCCGACTAGCGGGACTAACAGATACGCAGTATTTT.